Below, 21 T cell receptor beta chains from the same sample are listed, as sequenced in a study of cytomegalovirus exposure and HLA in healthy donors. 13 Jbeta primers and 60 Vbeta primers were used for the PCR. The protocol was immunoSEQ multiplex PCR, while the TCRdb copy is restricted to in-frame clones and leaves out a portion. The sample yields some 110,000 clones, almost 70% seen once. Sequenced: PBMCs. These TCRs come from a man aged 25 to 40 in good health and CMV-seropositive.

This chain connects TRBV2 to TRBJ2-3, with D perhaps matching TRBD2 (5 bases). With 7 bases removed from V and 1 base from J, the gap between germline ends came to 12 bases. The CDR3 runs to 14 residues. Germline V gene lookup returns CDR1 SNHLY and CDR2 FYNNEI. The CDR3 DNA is TGTGCCAGCATCAGGACTCTGCGCACAGATACGCAGTATTTT. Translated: CASIRTLRTDTQYF.

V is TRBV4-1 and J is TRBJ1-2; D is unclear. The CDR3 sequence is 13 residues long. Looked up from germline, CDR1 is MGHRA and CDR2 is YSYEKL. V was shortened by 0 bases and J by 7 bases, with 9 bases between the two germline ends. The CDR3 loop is CASSQDPTLGYTF. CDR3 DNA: TGCGCCAGCAGCCAAGACCCCACTCTTGGCTACACCTTC.

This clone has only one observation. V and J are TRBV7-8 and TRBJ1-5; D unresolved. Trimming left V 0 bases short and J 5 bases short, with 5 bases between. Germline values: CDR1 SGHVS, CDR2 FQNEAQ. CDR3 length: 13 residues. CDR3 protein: CASSLASDQPQHF. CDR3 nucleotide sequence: TGTGCCAGCAGCTTAGCGTCTGATCAGCCCCAGCATTTT.

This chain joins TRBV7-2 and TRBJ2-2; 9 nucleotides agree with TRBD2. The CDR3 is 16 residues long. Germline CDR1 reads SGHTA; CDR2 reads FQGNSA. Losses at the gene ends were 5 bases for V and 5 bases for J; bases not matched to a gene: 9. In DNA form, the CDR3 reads TGTGCCAGCAGCCGGGGCGCGGGAGGGCCTACCGGGGAGCTGTTTTTT. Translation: CASSRGAGGPTGELFF.

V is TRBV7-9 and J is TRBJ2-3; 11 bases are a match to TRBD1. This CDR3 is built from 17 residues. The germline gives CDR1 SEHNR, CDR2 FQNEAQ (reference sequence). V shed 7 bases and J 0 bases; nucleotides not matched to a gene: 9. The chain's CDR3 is CASTARTGGSSTDTQYF. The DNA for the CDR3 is TGTGCCAGCACCGCCAGGACAGGGGGCTCTAGCACAGATACGCAGTATTTT.

CDR3 loop: CASKRLAGGTEQFF. CDR3 DNA: TGTGCCTCGAAACGACTAGCGGGAGGTACCGAGCAGTTCTTC. The chain carries TRBV30 and TRBJ2-1; TRBD2 matches at 13 bases. Germline CDR1 GTSNPN, CDR2 SVGIG (reference sequence). The CDR3 runs 14 residues. The V gene end was trimmed by 7 bases and the J gene end by 10 bases; junction bases not matched to a gene: 10.

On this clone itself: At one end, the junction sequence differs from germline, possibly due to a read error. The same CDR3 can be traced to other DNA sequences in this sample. The DNA for the CDR3 is TGTGCCAGCAGCGAGTGGGACACCATGAACACTGAGGCTTTCTTT. Translating gives CASSEWDTMNTEAFF. V usage is TRBV9 and J usage is TRBJ1-1; D may be TRBD1 (6 bases). CDR3 size: 15 residues. The germline V gene has CDR1 SGDLS and CDR2 YYNGEE.

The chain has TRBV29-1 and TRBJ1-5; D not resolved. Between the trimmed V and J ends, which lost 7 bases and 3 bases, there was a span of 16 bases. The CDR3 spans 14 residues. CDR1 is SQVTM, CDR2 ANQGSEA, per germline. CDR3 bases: TGCAGCGCCACCACGAAGTACTTCAATCAGCCCCAGCATTTT. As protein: CSATTKYFNQPQHF.

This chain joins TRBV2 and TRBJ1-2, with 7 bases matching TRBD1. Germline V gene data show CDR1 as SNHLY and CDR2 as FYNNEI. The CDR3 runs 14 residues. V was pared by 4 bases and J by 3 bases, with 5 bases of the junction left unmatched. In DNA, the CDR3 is TGTGCCAGCAGTGGGGCCGGGACAGACTATGGCTACACCTTC. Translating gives CASSGAGTDYGYTF.

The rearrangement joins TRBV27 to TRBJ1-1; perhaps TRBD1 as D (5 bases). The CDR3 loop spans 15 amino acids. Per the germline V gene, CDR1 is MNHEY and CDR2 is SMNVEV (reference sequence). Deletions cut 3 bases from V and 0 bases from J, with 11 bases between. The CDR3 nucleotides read TGTGCCAGCAGTTTCTGGAGGGGAGTGAACACTGAAGCTTTCTTT. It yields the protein CASSFWRGVNTEAFF.

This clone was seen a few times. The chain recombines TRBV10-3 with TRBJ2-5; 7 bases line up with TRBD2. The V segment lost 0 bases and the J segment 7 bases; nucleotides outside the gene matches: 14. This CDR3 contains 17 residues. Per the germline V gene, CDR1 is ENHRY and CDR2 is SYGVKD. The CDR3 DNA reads TGTGCCATCAGTGAGTCAAAGTTTGACGGGAGGTTAGTGACCCAGTACTTC. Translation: CAISESKFDGRLVTQYF.

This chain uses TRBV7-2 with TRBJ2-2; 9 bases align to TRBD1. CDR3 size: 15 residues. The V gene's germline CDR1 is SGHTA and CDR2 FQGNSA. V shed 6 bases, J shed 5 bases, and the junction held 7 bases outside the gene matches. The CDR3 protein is CASRPGTGRTGELFF. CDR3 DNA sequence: TGTGCCAGCAGACCCGGGACAGGGCGGACCGGGGAGCTGTTTTTT.

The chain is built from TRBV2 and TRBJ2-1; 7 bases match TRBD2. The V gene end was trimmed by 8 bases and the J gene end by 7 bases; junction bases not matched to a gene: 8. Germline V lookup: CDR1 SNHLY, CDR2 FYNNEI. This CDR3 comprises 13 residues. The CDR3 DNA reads TGTGCCAGCCGGCGGGAGATTGGGAATGAGCAGTTCTTC. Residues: CASRREIGNEQFF.

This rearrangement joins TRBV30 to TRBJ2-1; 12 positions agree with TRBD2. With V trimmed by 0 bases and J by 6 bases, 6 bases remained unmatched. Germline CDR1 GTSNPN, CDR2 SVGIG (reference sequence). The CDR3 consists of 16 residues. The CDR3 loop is CAWSVLTSGSLNEQFF. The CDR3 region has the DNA TGTGCCTGGAGTGTATTGACTAGCGGGAGTCTCAATGAGCAGTTCTTC.

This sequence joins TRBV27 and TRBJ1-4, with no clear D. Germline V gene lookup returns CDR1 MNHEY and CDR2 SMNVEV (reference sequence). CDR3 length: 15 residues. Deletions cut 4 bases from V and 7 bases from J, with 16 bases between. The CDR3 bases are TGTGCCAGCAGTTCACTCGACGGGAAGAGTGAAAAACTGTTTTTT. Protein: CASSSLDGKSEKLFF. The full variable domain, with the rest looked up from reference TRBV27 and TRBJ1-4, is EAQVTQNPRYLITVTGKKLTVTCSQNMNHEYMSWYRQDPGLGLRQIYYSMNVEVTDKGDVPEGYKVSRKEKRNFPLILESPSPNQTSLYFCASSSLDGKSEKLFFGSGTQLSVL.

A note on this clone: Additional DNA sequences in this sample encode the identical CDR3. CDR3 DNA: TGCGCCAGCAGCTTGGGGGTCGTACTAGCGGGACCGCAAGAGACCCAGTACTTC. Protein: CASSLGVVLAGPQETQYF. V is TRBV5-1 and J is TRBJ2-5, with 10 bases fitting TRBD2. In germline, CDR1 is SGHRS, CDR2 YFSETQ. The J segment lost 2 bases and the V segment lost 0 bases, leaving 10 bases of the junction unmatched. This CDR3 has 18 residues.

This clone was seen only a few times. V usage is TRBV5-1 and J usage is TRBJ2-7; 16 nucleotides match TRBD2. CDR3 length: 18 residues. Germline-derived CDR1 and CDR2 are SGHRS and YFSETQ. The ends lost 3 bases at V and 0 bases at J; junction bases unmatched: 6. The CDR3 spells CASSWGLAGGDSSYEQYF. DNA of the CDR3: TGCGCCAGCAGCTGGGGACTAGCGGGGGGGGATAGCTCCTACGAGCAGTACTTC. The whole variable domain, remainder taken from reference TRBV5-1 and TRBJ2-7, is KAGVTQTPRYLIKTRGQQVTLSCSPISGHRSVSWYQQTPGQGLQFLFEYFSETQRNKGNFPGRFSGRQFSNSRSEMNVSTLELGDSALYLCASSWGLAGGDSSYEQYFGPGTRLTVT.

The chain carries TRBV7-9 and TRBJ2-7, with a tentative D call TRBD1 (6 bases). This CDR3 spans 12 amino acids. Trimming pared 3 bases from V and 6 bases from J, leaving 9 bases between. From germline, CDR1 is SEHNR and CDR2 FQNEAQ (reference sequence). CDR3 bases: TGTGCCAGCAGCTTGACAGGTCCCGAGCAGTACTTC. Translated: CASSLTGPEQYF.

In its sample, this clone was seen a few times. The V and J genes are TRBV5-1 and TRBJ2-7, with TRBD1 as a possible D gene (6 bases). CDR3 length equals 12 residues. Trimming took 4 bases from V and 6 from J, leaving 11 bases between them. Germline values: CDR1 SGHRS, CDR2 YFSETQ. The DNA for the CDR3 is TGCGCCAGCAGCGTGCAGGGGAGCGAGCAGTACTTC. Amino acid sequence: CASSVQGSEQYF.

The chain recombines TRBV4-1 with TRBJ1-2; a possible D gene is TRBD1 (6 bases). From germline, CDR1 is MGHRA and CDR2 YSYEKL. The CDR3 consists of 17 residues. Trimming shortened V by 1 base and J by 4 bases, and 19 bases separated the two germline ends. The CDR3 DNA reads TGCGCCAGCAGCCAAGGGGCAGGGGAAGGACGTGTCTATGGCTACACCTTC. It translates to CASSQGAGEGRVYGYTF.

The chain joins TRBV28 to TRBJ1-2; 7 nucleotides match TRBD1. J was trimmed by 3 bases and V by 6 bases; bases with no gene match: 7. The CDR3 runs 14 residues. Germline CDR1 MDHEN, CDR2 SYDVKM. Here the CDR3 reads CASSITGADYGYTF. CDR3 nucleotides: TGTGCCAGCAGCATTACAGGGGCAGACTATGGCTACACCTTC.